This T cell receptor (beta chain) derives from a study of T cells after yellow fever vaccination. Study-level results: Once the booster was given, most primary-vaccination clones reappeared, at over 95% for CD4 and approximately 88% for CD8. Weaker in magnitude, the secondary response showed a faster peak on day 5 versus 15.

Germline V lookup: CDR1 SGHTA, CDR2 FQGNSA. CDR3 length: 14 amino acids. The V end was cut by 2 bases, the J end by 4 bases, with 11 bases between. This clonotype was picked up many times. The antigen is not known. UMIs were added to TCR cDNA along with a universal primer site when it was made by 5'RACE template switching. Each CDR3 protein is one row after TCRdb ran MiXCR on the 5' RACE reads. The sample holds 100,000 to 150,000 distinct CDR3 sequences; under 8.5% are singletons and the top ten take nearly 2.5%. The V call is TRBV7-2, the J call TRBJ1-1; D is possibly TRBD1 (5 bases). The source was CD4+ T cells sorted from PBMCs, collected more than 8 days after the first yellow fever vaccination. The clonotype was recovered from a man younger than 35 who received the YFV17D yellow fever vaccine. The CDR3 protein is CASSLLGGGTEAFF. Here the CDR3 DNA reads TGTGCCAGCAGCTTACTTGGGGGGGGCACTGAAGCTTTCTTT.